The rows below give T cell receptor beta chains drawn from one sample of a study of cytomegalovirus exposure and HLA in healthy donors. The data were produced by immunoSEQ multiplex PCR, yet TCRdb's version contains in-frame clones alone and is incomplete. In the table there are 70,000 to 95,000 clones, roughly 80% of which are singletons. Sequencing used PBMCs. These receptors all stem from a man aged 30 to 39 in good health and CMV-seropositive. Each CDR3 is given with its conserved first and last residue. Fields, in order: V gene, clone size, D gene, J gene, CDR3 protein, CDR3 DNA. A D gene is named only where the DNA matches it firmly. For some rows the clone size is stated as once, few or many, or as a class when expanded; others skip it.

>TRBV9|once|TRBD1|TRBJ2-5
CASSVAQGAETQYF
TGTGCCAGCAGCGTAGCACAGGGGGCTGAGACCCAGTACTTC
>TRBV4-2|once|TRBD1|TRBJ1-4
CASSQATGTGASEKLFF
TGTGCCAGCAGCCAAGCGACGGGTACAGGGGCGAGTGAAAAACTGTTTTTT
>TRBV6-1|few|.|TRBJ2-1
CASRLKGGSYNEQFF
TGTGCCAGCAGACTAAAGGGGGGGTCCTACAATGAGCAGTTCTTC
>TRBV19|.|.|TRBJ1-1
CASTAGSNTEAFF
TGTGCCAGTACGGCAGGGTCGAACACTGAAGCTTTCTTT
>TRBV4-1|.|TRBD2|TRBJ2-4
CASSQEGRAGTNIQYF
TGCGCCAGCAGCCAAGAGGGGAGGGCGGGGACAAACATTCAGTACTTC
>TRBV5-8|.|.|TRBJ1-2
CASSLVQGVYYGYTF
TGTGCCAGCAGCTTGGTGCAAGGGGTCTACTATGGCTACACCTTC
>TRBV5-8|.|.|TRBJ2-7
CASSLSSYEQYF
TGTGCCAGCAGCCTAAGCTCCTACGAGCAGTACTTC
>TRBV9|once|TRBD2|TRBJ2-5
CASTLGTSGDDTQYF
TGTGCCAGCACCCTCGGGACTAGCGGGGACGATACCCAGTACTTC
>TRBV11-2|once|.|TRBJ1-2
CASSLGGGCTF
TGTGCCAGCAGCTTAGGAGGGGGATGCACCTTC
>TRBV7-8|.|.|TRBJ2-5
CASRARGLETQYF
TGTGCCAGCAGAGCCAGAGGGTTAGAGACCCAGTACTTC
>TRBV6-1|.|TRBD2|TRBJ2-1
CASRGTSGAGEFF
TGTGCCAGCAGGGGGACTAGCGGGGCCGGTGAGTTCTTC
>TRBV2|few|TRBD1|TRBJ1-1
CASSEQGGTEAFF
TGTGCCAGCAGTGAACAGGGGGGCACTGAAGCTTTCTTT
>TRBV9|.|TRBD2|TRBJ2-3
CASSVGAGATDTQYF
TGTGCCAGCAGCGTCGGAGCGGGGGCCACAGATACGCAGTATTTT
>TRBV15|.|.|TRBJ2-2
CATSRDRVGTGELFF
TGTGCCACCAGCAGAGACAGGGTCGGCACCGGGGAGCTGTTTTTT
>TRBV7-2|.|.|TRBJ1-4
CASSLVGGALSEKLFF
TGTGCCAGCAGCTTAGTCGGGGGGGCTCTTAGTGAAAAACTGTTTTTT
>TRBV13|few|TRBD1|TRBJ1-1
CASSRWDRETEAFF
TGTGCCAGCAGCCGGTGGGACAGGGAGACTGAAGCTTTCTTT
>TRBV30|.|TRBD2|TRBJ2-3
CAWSVTRTSGVLTDTQYF
TGTGCCTGGAGTGTAACGAGGACTAGCGGGGTTCTCACAGATACGCAGTATTTT
>TRBV29-1|.|TRBD1|TRBJ2-1
CSARQGDYNEQFF
TGCAGCGCTCGCCAGGGGGACTACAATGAGCAGTTCTTC
>TRBV19|few|.|TRBJ1-4
CASSMEGREKLFF
TGTGCCAGTAGTATGGAAGGCAGGGAAAAACTGTTTTTT
>TRBV10-2|.|.|TRBJ2-3
CASGQGNTQYF
TGCGCCAGCGGGCAAGGAAATACGCAGTATTTT
>TRBV27|.|TRBD1|TRBJ2-7
CASSLRGPASYEQYF
TGTGCCAGCAGTTTAAGGGGGCCCGCCTCCTACGAGCAGTACTTC
>TRBV10-1|once|TRBD1|TRBJ1-6
CASPQGATYNSPLHF
TGCGCCAGTCCGCAGGGGGCGACCTATAATTCACCCCTCCACTTT
>TRBV29-1|.|.|TRBJ2-7
CSAATGPQMDEQYF
TGCAGCGCAGCGACAGGTCCGCAGATGGACGAGCAGTACTTC
>TRBV27|.|.|TRBJ1-6
CASSLSGTRSSPLHF
TGTGCCAGCAGTTTATCAGGCACAAGGAGTTCACCCCTCCACTTT
>TRBV30|.|TRBD1|TRBJ1-1
CAWCNRGLCTEAFF
TGTGCCTGGTGTAACAGGGGGCTGTGCACTGAAGCTTTCTTT
>TRBV18|.|.|TRBJ1-4
CASSPPAGHEKLFF
TGTGCCAGCTCACCACCGGCGGGGCACGAAAAACTGTTTTTT
>TRBV6-5|.|.|TRBJ2-7
CASAALGRGYEQYF
TGTGCCAGCGCCGCTTTGGGCAGGGGATACGAGCAGTACTTC
>TRBV6-5|.|.|TRBJ2-7
CASSYLASSEGYEQYF
TGTGCCAGCAGTTACCTGGCGAGTAGCGAAGGGTACGAGCAGTACTTC
>TRBV5-4|once|.|TRBJ2-5
CASSLQAGQETQYF
TGTGCCAGCAGCTTGCAAGCGGGCCAAGAGACCCAGTACTTC
>TRBV5-1|.|TRBD1|TRBJ2-3
CASTFRGQGIDTQYF
TGCGCCAGCACCTTCCGGGGACAGGGAATAGATACGCAGTATTTT
>TRBV6-6|.|TRBD1|TRBJ2-3
CASRQWTGGTDTQYF
TGTGCCAGCAGGCAATGGACAGGGGGCACAGATACGCAGTATTTT
>TRBV2|once|.|TRBJ2-3
CASSKGLITDTQYF
TGTGCCAGCAGTAAAGGACTGATCACAGATACGCAGTATTTT
>TRBV4-2|.|.|TRBJ2-2
CASSQGRGTGELFF
TGTGCCAGCAGCCAGGGGAGGGGGACCGGGGAGCTGTTTTTT
>TRBV2|.|.|TRBJ2-5
CASKSSRTQETQYF
TGTGCCAGCAAAAGCTCTAGAACCCAAGAGACCCAGTACTTC
>TRBV9|once|TRBD1|TRBJ2-3
CASSAGQPTTDTQYF
TGTGCCAGCAGCGCGGGACAGCCAACCACAGATACGCAGTATTTT
>TRBV19|.|.|TRBJ2-3
CASSMASVLADTQYF
TGTGCCAGTAGTATGGCCAGCGTTCTGGCAGATACGCAGTATTTT
>TRBV4-2|.|TRBD1|TRBJ2-3
CASSQAARGLGTDTQYF
TGTGCCAGCAGCCAAGCCGCCAGGGGGCTCGGCACAGATACGCAGTATTTT
>TRBV7-6|.|.|TRBJ1-5
CASSLGHPNQPQHF
TGTGCCAGCAGCCTTGGACACCCTAATCAGCCCCAGCATTTT
>TRBV28|medium-sized|.|TRBJ2-3
CASSFLESTDTQYF
TGTGCCAGCAGTTTTCTAGAAAGCACAGATACGCAGTATTTT
>TRBV6-1|.|.|TRBJ2-3
CASSERFADTQYF
TGTGCCAGCAGTGAGAGGTTCGCAGATACGCAGTATTTT